Presented here are 30 T cell receptor beta chains from one specimen sequenced in a study of post-analysis software for immune sequencing data. Findings of the study overall: Patients showed TRBV5-6, TRBV5-1 and TRBV20-1 among five TRBV segments more frequent than in controls.

These TCRs' antigens remain unknown. The library was made from cDNA and included unique molecular identifiers. MiXCR was run by TCRdb on the PCR reads, yielding one entry per CDR3 protein. Counted here are around 200,000 distinct CDR3 sequences, roughly 30% occurring once; the ten biggest clones make up around 3.7%. Input material: blood. The receptor source for this set is a girl aged 2-17 years with multiple sclerosis.

V is TRBV7-3 and J is TRBJ2-2; D gene uncertain. This CDR3 region has 13 residues. CDR1 SGHTA and CDR2 FQGTGA come from the germline V gene. Deletions cut 5 bases from V and 4 bases from J, with 8 bases between. CDR3: CASSTRTTGELFF. CDR3 coding DNA: TGTGCCAGCAGCACGCGGACCACCGGGGAGCTGTTTTTT.

With regard to this clonotype: One base away lies a much larger clone, so this may be a sequencing read error. The CDR3 nucleotides read TGCGCCAGCATGGTTAATCCGGGACAGGGTTTCGATGAGCAGTACTTC. This encodes CASMVNPGQGFDEQYF. The rearrangement links TRBV5-1 to TRBJ2-5; 9 bases fit TRBD1. With 6 bases clipped from V and 11 bases from J, the junction kept 20 bases outside the gene matches. CDR1 is SGHRS and CDR2 is YFSETQ in the germline V gene. The CDR3 sequence is 16 residues long.

This clonotype showed up many times. The chain recombines TRBV4-1 with TRBJ2-7, with TRBD2 as a possible D gene (5 bases). Germline CDR1 is MGHRA and CDR2 is YSYEKL. V was pared by 1 base and J by 2 bases, with 15 bases between. This CDR3 has 16 residues. The CDR3 loop is CASSQVSGRLTYEQYF. DNA of the CDR3: TGCGCCAGCAGCCAAGTAAGCGGCAGACTAACCTACGAGCAGTACTTC.

V usage is TRBV5-5 and J usage is TRBJ1-6; D is ambiguous. CDR3 length: 15 residues. V was clipped by 4 bases and J by 9 bases, with 17 bases between them. CDR1 is SGHKS and CDR2 is YYEKEE in the germline V gene (reference sequence). This CDR3 is CASSPHIGRPSPLHF. CDR3 nucleotides: TGTGCCAGCAGCCCGCATATTGGCAGGCCTTCACCCCTCCACTTT.

CDR3 amino acids: CASSQVDRDRFTEAFF. The CDR3 DNA sequence: TGCGCCAGCAGCCAGGTGGACAGGGATAGGTTCACTGAAGCTTTCTTT. The chain carries TRBV4-1 and TRBJ1-1; TRBD1 matches 8 bases. Germline-derived CDR1 and CDR2 are MGHRA and YSYEKL. The CDR3 consists of 16 residues. Trimming took 3 bases from V and 4 from J; bases not matched to a gene: 10.

As concerns this clonotype: This could be a read error, since a much larger clone is one nucleotide away. This chain links TRBV29-1 with TRBJ2-1; TRBD1 or TRBD2 may be the D gene (6 bases each). The J call may be in error: the DNA end matches TRBJ2-7 better. The CDR3 loop spans 14 amino acids. Per germline, CDR1 SQVTM and CDR2 ANQGSEA. The CDR3 reads CSVALGGFYNEQYF. DNA for the CDR3: TGCAGCGTCGCCTTGGGGGGCTTCTACAATGAGCAGTACTTC.

This clonotype was counted between two and nine times. This chain connects TRBV28 to TRBJ2-7, with 8 bases aligning to TRBD1. Germline V gives CDR1 MDHEN, CDR2 SYDVKM. With 8 bases clipped from V and 4 bases from J, the junction kept 7 bases outside the gene matches. This CDR3 contains 13 residues. The DNA of the CDR3 is TGTGCCAGCGGACAGGGTTCTATGTACGAGCAGTACTTC. Translating it yields CASGQGSMYEQYF. The entire variable domain, with the rest obtained from reference TRBV28 and TRBJ2-7, is as follows: DVKVTQSSRYLVKRTGEKVFLECVQDMDHENMFWYRQDPGLGLRLIYFSYDVKMKEKGDIPEGYSVSREKKERFSLILESASTNQTSMYLCASGQGSMYEQYFGPGTRLTVT.

This clonotype was seen ten or more times. The V gene is TRBV2, the J gene TRBJ2-6; D is perhaps TRBD2 (5 bases). The V gene lost 7 bases and the J gene lost 8 bases, with 12 bases spanning the gap. CDR3 length: 13 amino acids. Germline assignment: CDR1 SNHLY and CDR2 FYNNEI. The CDR3 protein is CASKTGKTNVLTF. The CDR3 DNA reads TGTGCCAGCAAGACGGGGAAGACCAACGTCCTGACTTTC.

The chain joins TRBV5-1 to TRBJ1-1; the D is unclear. Trimming removed 0 bases from V and 6 bases from J, with 6 bases in between. Germline V gene sequence: CDR1 SGHRS, CDR2 YFSETQ. This CDR3 comprises 12 residues. The CDR3 region is CASSLVESEAFF. The CDR3 DNA is TGCGCCAGCAGCTTGGTCGAATCTGAAGCTTTCTTT.

This clonotype was observed many times. The chain links TRBV7-7 to TRBJ2-1; D possibly corresponds to TRBD2 (5 bases). The CDR3 covers 14 residues. Germline V gene data show CDR1 as SSHAT and CDR2 as FNYEAQ (reference sequence). The V and J ends lost 0 bases and 6 bases respectively, with 9 bases between them. CDR3 DNA sequence: TGTGCCAGCAGCTTAGCGGGAGTCTCCAATGAGCAGTTCTTC. Amino acids: CASSLAGVSNEQFF.

The gene calls are TRBV5-1 and TRBJ2-3; the match to TRBD2 covers 9 bases. CDR3 length equals 18 residues. The germline V gene has CDR1 SGHRS and CDR2 YFSETQ. With 0 bases clipped from V and 4 bases from J, the junction kept 12 bases outside the gene matches. CDR3 loop: CASSLVATSGRGADTQYF. The CDR3 DNA reads as TGCGCCAGCAGCTTGGTGGCCACTAGCGGGCGGGGCGCAGATACGCAGTATTTT.

In this sample, this clonotype turned up many times. The chain links TRBV28 to TRBJ2-1, with 12 positions matching TRBD2. The CDR3 extends over 19 amino acids. Germline-derived CDR1 and CDR2 are MDHEN and SYDVKM. With 6 bases clipped from V and 0 bases from J, the junction kept 12 bases outside the gene matches. The CDR3 region is CASSLGTSGYGTSYNEQFF. As DNA, the CDR3 is TGTGCCAGCAGCCTCGGGACTAGCGGGTACGGGACCTCCTACAATGAGCAGTTCTTC.

This clonotype was counted only a few times. One end of the junction is discordant with germline, which a read error may explain. The rearrangement uses TRBV6-1 and TRBJ2-2; a weak D match, TRBD2 (5 bases). Looked up from germline, CDR1 is MNHNS and CDR2 is SASEGT. The CDR3 consists of 14 residues. CDR3 coding DNA: TGTGCCAGCAGTGTCTGTGGGCCCCCCGGGGAGCGGTTTTTT. Its protein is CASSVCGPPGERFF.

Only one count was recorded for this clonotype. The chain employs TRBV20-1 and TRBJ1-2; 7 bases match TRBD1. Germline assignment: CDR1 DFQATT and CDR2 SNEGSKA (reference sequence). V was pared by 6 bases and J by 0 bases, with 10 bases of the junction left unmatched. This CDR3 is 15 amino acids long. The CDR3 sequence: CSAGGGRVANYGYTF. CDR3 sequence (DNA): TGCAGTGCCGGAGGGGGCAGGGTGGCTAACTATGGCTACACCTTC.

This clonotype has more than one count but fewer than ten. The chain employs TRBV7-9 and TRBJ1-5; maybe TRBD1 (5 bases). Germline V gene data show CDR1 as SEHNR and CDR2 as FQNEAQ (reference sequence). The ends were cut back, 0 bases at V and 6 bases at J, with 9 bases in the middle. The CDR3 is 14 residues long. CDR3 coding DNA: TGTGCCAGCAGCTTAGCGGGGGGTGGTCAGCCCCAGCATTTT. It codes for CASSLAGGGQPQHF.

Note on this clonotype: This may arise from a read error, as a much more abundant clone is one base away. The CDR3 region is CASSLAGDTLLYGQYF. CDR3 DNA: TGCGCCAGCAGCTTGGCCGGAGACACCCTTCTCTACGGGCAGTACTTC. The chain joins TRBV5-1 to TRBJ2-5; no clear D gene. With 0 bases removed from V and 11 bases from J, the gap between germline ends came to 23 bases. The germline gives CDR1 SGHRS, CDR2 YFSETQ. The CDR3 totals 16 residues.

This clonotype was counted a few times. The chain couples TRBV5-1 to TRBJ1-1; 7 bases are shared with TRBD1. Germline V lookup: CDR1 SGHRS, CDR2 YFSETQ. The V segment lost 2 bases and the J segment 4 bases; nucleotides outside the gene matches: 11. The CDR3 extends over 16 amino acids. This CDR3 is CASSFWGGGGGTEAFF. For the CDR3, the DNA is TGCGCCAGCAGCTTCTGGGGGGGAGGGGGCGGCACTGAAGCTTTCTTT.

For this clonotype: Since a much larger clone is just one base distant, this may be a read error. The conserved phenylalanine or tryptophan is not found at the CDR3 terminus, so this likely reflects a read error. This rearrangement joins TRBV7-3 to TRBJ2-5; 7 nucleotides match TRBD2. The DNA matches TRBJ2-7 better at its end, which makes the J call doubtful. There are 15 residues in the CDR3. Germline V gene sequence: CDR1 SGHTA, CDR2 FQGTGA. The DNA for the CDR3 is TGTGCCAGCAGCTCGGGTCCAGCGGGGTTGAACGAGCAGTACCTC. Its protein product is CASSSGPAGLNEQYL.

This clonotype turned up a few times. V gene TRBV20-1 combines with J gene TRBJ2-3; tentative D call: TRBD2 (5 bases). With 5 bases removed from V and 9 bases from J, the gap between germline ends came to 21 bases. Per germline, CDR1 DFQATT and CDR2 SNEGSKA (reference sequence). This CDR3 spans 14 amino acids. CDR3 amino acids: CSASPGWAALTQYF. DNA of the CDR3: TGCAGTGCTTCCCCGGGGTGGGCCGCGCTGACGCAGTATTTT.

This clonotype was detected once. This chain connects TRBV5-1 to TRBJ1-6, with TRBD1 matching over 7 bases. Germline V gives CDR1 SGHRS, CDR2 YFSETQ. CDR3 length: 16 amino acids. V lost 4 bases, J lost 10 bases, and 14 bases stayed unmatched. CDR3 DNA sequence: TGCGCCAGCAGCCCCGCAACAGGGGCATGGAGCTCACCCCTCCACTTT. Its translation is CASSPATGAWSSPLHF.

Of note for this clonotype: This may arise from a read error, as a much more abundant clone is one base away. V and J are TRBV7-9 and TRBJ2-7; D gene ambiguous. CDR3 length: 12 amino acids. Looked up from germline, CDR1 is SEHNR and CDR2 is FQNEAQ (reference sequence). The CDR3 sequence is CAGSFSPYEQYF. CDR3 bases: TGTGCCGGCAGCTTTAGCCCCTACGAGCAGTACTTC.

Concerning this clonotype itself: A much larger clone lies one base from this, so it may be a read error. The CDR3 region is CASSSFSSGVTDTQYF. DNA of the CDR3: TGTGCCAGCAGCTCCTTTAGTAGCGGGGTCACAGATACGCAGTATTTT. The chain has TRBV7-8 and TRBJ2-3, with 8 nucleotides matching TRBD2. Trimming cost V 4 bases and J 2 bases; bases outside gene matches: 8. Germline V CDR1 and CDR2: SGHVS, FQNEAQ. The CDR3 is 16 residues long.

There are many counts of this clonotype. The chain carries TRBV28 and TRBJ2-5; maybe TRBD1 (7 bases). The CDR3 runs to 14 residues. Germline loops: CDR1 MDHEN, CDR2 SYDVKM. Trimming removed 6 bases at V and 7 bases at J, with 18 bases between. The CDR3 DNA reads as TGTGCCAGCAGACGACAGGGAGGACCTGCGACCCAGTACTTC. This codes for CASRRQGGPATQYF.

This clonotype occurred a few times. This chain links TRBV28 with TRBJ1-6, with a tentative D call TRBD1 (6 bases). This CDR3 contains 15 residues. V gave up 6 bases and J gave up 5 bases, with 14 bases separating them. The germline V gene encodes CDR1 MDHEN and CDR2 SYDVKM. The CDR3 loop reads CASRPRTANNSPLHF. CDR3 bases: TGTGCCAGCAGACCCCGGACAGCCAATAATTCACCCCTCCACTTT.

The J gene is TRBJ2-1, the V gene TRBV5-1; 7 bases line up with TRBD2. Looked up from germline, CDR1 is SGHRS and CDR2 is YFSETQ. With 5 bases clipped from V and 8 bases from J, the junction kept 13 bases outside the gene matches. This CDR3 region has 15 residues. CDR3 in DNA: TGCGCCAGCAGTCTAGCAGGGAGGGTTTCAGATGAGCAGTTCTTC. It specifies CASSLAGRVSDEQFF.

The chain uses TRBV7-9 and TRBJ2-3; 7 bases agree with TRBD2. V trimming: 5 bases; J trimming: 4 bases; junction bases outside the gene matches: 18. Germline-derived CDR1 and CDR2 are SEHNR and FQNEAQ (reference sequence). The CDR3 is 18 residues long. CDR3 residues: CASSGRSLRGETADTQYF. The DNA for the CDR3 is TGTGCCAGCAGCGGGCGATCCCTTCGGGGGGAGACTGCAGATACGCAGTATTTT.

As regards this clonotype: With a much larger clone just one base away, this may be a read error. J is TRBJ2-5 and V is TRBV15, with D possibly matching TRBD1 (6 bases). Germline values: CDR1 LNHNV, CDR2 YYDKDF (reference sequence). This CDR3 has 13 amino acids. DNA of the CDR3: TGTGCCACCAGCAGGGGACATCAAGAGACCCGGTACTTC. Translation: CATSRGHQETRYF.

This clonotype was recorded many times. The chain is built from TRBV20-1 and TRBJ2-7; TRBD1 might be the D (5 bases). CDR3 size: 14 residues. Germline loops: CDR1 DFQATT, CDR2 SNEGSKA (reference sequence). Trimming shortened V by 6 bases and J by 2 bases, and 17 bases separated the two germline ends. The CDR3 spells CSAEDRTITYEQYF. CDR3 in DNA: TGCAGTGCGGAAGACAGAACTATAACCTACGAGCAGTACTTC.

This clonotype was seen only a few times. This chain connects TRBV5-1 to TRBJ2-5; D may be TRBD1 or TRBD2 (5 bases each). CDR1 is SGHRS and CDR2 is YFSETQ in the germline V gene. The length of the CDR3 is 13 residues. Deletions cut 4 bases from V and 5 bases from J, with 12 bases between. The chain's CDR3 is CASSGTTEETQYF. The CDR3 DNA sequence: TGCGCCAGCAGCGGGACGACAGAGGAGACCCAGTACTTC.

The chain uses TRBV30 and TRBJ2-7; 7 bases are shared with TRBD2. CDR1 and CDR2 from the germline V gene are GTSNPN and SVGIG (reference sequence). This CDR3 spans 15 amino acids. The V and J ends lost 0 bases and 3 bases, in that order; junction bases with no gene match: 8. The CDR3 DNA reads as TGTGCCTGGAGTGTTCCCCAGCGGGGCGACTACGAGCAGTACTTC. Translated: CAWSVPQRGDYEQYF.